The present TCR beta chain was sequenced within a study of T cell repertoires in cytomegalovirus infection. Deletions cut 0 bases from V and 8 bases from J, with 7 bases between. The CDR3 consists of 12 residues. TCRdb independently ran MiXCR on the reads; one entry per CDR3 protein. This sample yields 100,000 to 150,000 distinct CDR3 sequences, of which around 25% are seen a single time; about a third belongs to the top ten. About this clonotype itself: Its antigen is not known.

This chain joins TRBV12-3 or TRBV12-4 and TRBJ1-2, with D unresolved. The sequencing input was PBMCs, sequenced either directly or after in vitro stimulation (not recorded which). The TCR was taken from a human donor in good health (CMV status not recorded). Some clones in this sample may be carry-over from other donors' samples. CDR3 protein: CASSLAIGGYTF. The DNA for the CDR3 is TGTGCCAGCAGTTTAGCTATCGGGGGCTACACCTTC.